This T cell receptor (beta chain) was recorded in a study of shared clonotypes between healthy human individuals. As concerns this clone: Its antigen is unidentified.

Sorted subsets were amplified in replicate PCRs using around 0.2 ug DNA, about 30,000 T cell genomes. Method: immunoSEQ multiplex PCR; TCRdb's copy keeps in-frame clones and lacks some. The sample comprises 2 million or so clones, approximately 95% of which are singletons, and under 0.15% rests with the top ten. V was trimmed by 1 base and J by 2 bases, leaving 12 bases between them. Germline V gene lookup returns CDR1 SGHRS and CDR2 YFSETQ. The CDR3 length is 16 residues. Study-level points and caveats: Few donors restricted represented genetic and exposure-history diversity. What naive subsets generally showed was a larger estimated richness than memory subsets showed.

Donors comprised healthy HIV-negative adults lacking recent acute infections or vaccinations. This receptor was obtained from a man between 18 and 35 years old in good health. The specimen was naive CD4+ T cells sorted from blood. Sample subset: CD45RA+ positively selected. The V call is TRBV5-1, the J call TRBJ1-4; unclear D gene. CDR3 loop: CASSLNQKSTNEKLFF. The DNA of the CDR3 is TGCGCCAGCAGCTTGAACCAGAAGAGTACTAATGAAAAACTGTTTTTT.